This T cell receptor beta chain is drawn from a study of technical replicates of blood from a few donors. The germline CDR1 and CDR2 sequences are SGHTA and FQGTGA. Trimming left V 5 bases short and J 7 bases short, with 11 bases between. This CDR3 spans 12 amino acids. This table comes from immunoSEQ multiplex PCR, and its TCRdb copy is limited to in-frame clones, with some not included. The table has around 68,000 clones, less than 98% seen once. Specimen: T cells isolated from PBMCs. The chain is built from TRBV7-3 and TRBJ1-2; a possible D gene is TRBD1 (6 bases). The clonotype originates from a human donor in good health. The CDR3 sequence is CASSRQGSGYTF. CDR3 coding DNA: TGTGCCAGCAGCCGGCAGGGGTCTGGCTACACCTTC.